This record looks at one T cell receptor (beta chain) sequence and its context. Each sorted subset replicate got 200 ng genomic DNA, roughly 30,000 genomes. The assay was immunoSEQ multiplex PCR, and TCRdb's table has in-frame clones only and misses some. The repertoire holds approximately 530,000 clones, with 90% to 96% as singletons. None of the donors, who were healthy HIV-negative adults, had recently had acute infections or vaccinations. This sample was taken from a study of shared clonotypes between healthy human individuals. Germline V lookup: CDR1 SGHNT, CDR2 YENEEA. V lost 3 bases, J lost 5 bases, and 22 bases lay in between. The CDR3 is made up of 17 amino acids.

The sample comprised naive CD4+ T cells sorted from blood. Subset of the sample: CD45RA+ positively selected. This clonotype was obtained from a young woman in good health. The chain employs TRBV11-3 and TRBJ1-2, with D perhaps TRBD1 (5 bases). CDR3 residues: CASSLRTQPLSSYGYTF. CDR3 sequence (DNA): TGTGCCAGCAGCTTGCGGACACAGCCCCTCTCATCTTATGGCTACACCTTC.